This entry features one T cell receptor (beta chain) sequence. These data originate in a study of shared clonotypes between healthy human individuals. Among the donors, all were Caucasian adults who lived in Nashville, Tennessee. Germline loops: CDR1 LNHDA, CDR2 SQIVND (reference sequence). V was clipped by 6 bases and J by 2 bases, with 15 bases between them. CDR3 size: 15 residues. The protocol was immunoSEQ multiplex PCR, while the TCRdb copy is restricted to in-frame clones and leaves out a portion. The sample yields millions of clones, around 90% seen once. The TCR sequence derives from a man aged 18-30 years in good health. The material sequenced was naive CD4+ T cells sorted from blood. The subset here: CD45RA+ positively selected. V gene TRBV19 combines with J gene TRBJ2-3; possibly TRBD1 for D (6 bases). CDR3 sequence reads: CASSQTGKTTDTQYF. The CDR3 DNA follows: TGTGCCAGTAGCCAGACAGGAAAAACCACAGATACGCAGTATTTT.